The 25 T cell receptor beta chains below all came from one sample that was sequenced in a study of blood T cell repertoires in COVID-19. Clones were sequenced by immunoSEQ multiplex PCR, and TCRdb holds only the in-frame ones, with some missing. The sample comprises 170,000 or so clones, about four fifths of which are singletons, and about 7% rests with the top ten. The sample comprised peripheral blood. The receptor source for this set is a man in his 70s with active or convalescent COVID-19.

The V gene is TRBV7-2, the J gene TRBJ2-3; no reliable D call. The ends were cut back, 6 bases at V and 5 bases at J, with 12 bases in the middle. Germline loops: CDR1 SGHTA, CDR2 FQGNSA. This CDR3 is built from 13 residues. The CDR3 loop is CASRYQSLDTQYF. The CDR3 DNA sequence: TGTGCCAGCAGGTACCAGTCCTTAGATACGCAGTATTTT. Looking up the rest from reference TRBV7-2 and TRBJ2-3 gives the full variable domain: GAGVSQSPSNKVTEKGKDVELRCDPISGHTALYWYRQSLGQGLEFLIYFQGNSAPDKSGLPSDRFSAERTGGSVSTLTIQRTQQEDSAVYLCASRYQSLDTQYFGPGTRLTVL.

This chain links TRBV27 with TRBJ1-2; perhaps TRBD1 as D (5 bases). V lost 3 bases and J lost 2, with 10 bases in between. The CDR3 is 14 amino acids. Germline V gives CDR1 MNHEY, CDR2 SMNVEV (reference sequence). This chain's CDR3 is CASSFGHANYGYTF. The CDR3 coding sequence is TGTGCCAGCAGTTTCGGACATGCAAACTATGGCTACACCTTC.

The V call is TRBV6-5, the J call TRBJ1-6; D is perhaps TRBD1 (6 bases). The V end lost 8 bases, the J end lost 8 bases, and 16 bases lay between the germline ends. The CDR3 is 14 amino acids. Germline CDR1 MNHEY, CDR2 SVGAGI. CDR3 residues: CASAPDRLYSPLHF. CDR3 in DNA: TGTGCCAGCGCGCCGGACAGACTTTATTCACCCCTCCACTTT.

The J gene is TRBJ2-5, the V gene TRBV7-9; 10 nucleotides match TRBD2. V gave up 5 bases and J gave up 1 base; unmatched junction bases: 10. Looked up from germline, CDR1 is SEHNR and CDR2 is FQNEAQ (reference sequence). This CDR3 is built from 17 residues. In nucleotides, the CDR3 is TGTGCCAGCAGCGGATTTAGCGGGGGGCCCCTCCAAGAGACCCAGTACTTC. This gives the protein CASSGFSGGPLQETQYF.

This chain links TRBV5-1 with TRBJ2-7; D is unresolved. The CDR3 sequence is 12 residues long. Trimming pared 1 base from V and 5 bases from J, leaving 7 bases between. The V gene's germline CDR1 is SGHRS and CDR2 YFSETQ. The CDR3 spells CASSLSRNEQYF. DNA for the CDR3: TGCGCCAGCAGCTTGTCCAGAAACGAGCAGTACTTC.

This clone appeared a few times. The chain carries TRBV2 and TRBJ2-3; 9 nucleotides match TRBD2. The CDR3 runs to 15 residues. J lost 5 bases, V lost 3 bases, and 6 bases had no gene match. Germline V lookup: CDR1 SNHLY, CDR2 FYNNEI. The DNA of the CDR3 is TGTGCCAGCAGTGACAGCGGGGGGTGGGGAGATACGCAGTATTTT. Translated, it gives CASSDSGGWGDTQYF. Full variable domain (remainder filled in from reference TRBV2 and TRBJ2-3): EPEVTQTPSHQVTQMGQEVILRCVPISNHLYFYWYRQILGQKVEFLVSFYNNEISEKSEIFDDQFSVERPDGSNFTLKIRSTKLEDSAMYFCASSDSGGWGDTQYFGPGTRLTVL.

This chain connects TRBV11-2 to TRBJ1-6; D is possibly TRBD1 (5 bases). The ends were cut back, 5 bases at V and 9 bases at J, with 17 bases in the middle. In germline, CDR1 is SGHAT, CDR2 FQNNGV. The CDR3 spans 15 residues. The CDR3 nucleotides are TGTGCCAGCAGCCCAGACCGGGTGCAGGGTTCACCCCTCCACTTT. This gives the protein CASSPDRVQGSPLHF.

The chain couples TRBV7-3 to TRBJ2-7; 7 bases agree with TRBD2. After removal of 3 bases from V and 4 bases from J, the junction contained 6 bases not matched to a gene. This CDR3 spans 14 amino acids. Germline assignment: CDR1 SGHTA and CDR2 FQGTGA. The CDR3, as DNA: TGTGCCAGCAGCTTGGGAGGGGAAGGGTACGAGCAGTACTTC. It specifies CASSLGGEGYEQYF.

This rearrangement joins TRBV2 to TRBJ1-1; D not resolved. This CDR3 comprises 14 residues. V was pared by 7 bases and J by 3 bases, with 15 bases between. Germline-derived CDR1 and CDR2 are SNHLY and FYNNEI. The DNA for the CDR3 is TGTGCCAGCACCATCTCGGTACGGGACACTGAAGCTTTCTTT. As protein: CASTISVRDTEAFF.

The gene calls are TRBV30 and TRBJ1-4, with D possibly TRBD1 on 6 matching bases. V was shortened by 2 bases and J by 3 bases, with 13 bases between the two germline ends. There are 15 residues in the CDR3. From germline, CDR1 is GTSNPN and CDR2 SVGIG (reference sequence). CDR3 DNA: TGTGCCTGGAGTTCCCAGGGGATCCCTAATGAAAAACTGTTTTTT. This encodes CAWSSQGIPNEKLFF.

This chain links TRBV6-1 with TRBJ2-2; 9 bases are shared with TRBD1. The germline CDR1 and CDR2 sequences are MNHNS and SASEGT. The CDR3 runs 14 residues. V was clipped by 5 bases and J by 4 bases; unmatched bases: 2. The CDR3 DNA is TGTGCCAGCAGTTTGACAGGGGGCACCGGGGAGCTGTTTTTT. Its translation is CASSLTGGTGELFF.

V usage is TRBV5-1 and J usage is TRBJ2-1; D is undetermined. Between the trimmed V and J ends, which lost 2 bases and 2 bases, there was a span of 11 bases. Per the germline V gene, CDR1 is SGHRS and CDR2 is YFSETQ. This CDR3 region has 15 residues. This CDR3 reads CASSFQLEPYNEQFF. The CDR3 DNA is TGCGCCAGCAGCTTCCAGCTAGAACCCTACAATGAGCAGTTCTTC.

Comment on this clone: Other DNA sequences within the sample encode an identical CDR3. CDR3 residues: CAWRGPGDQPQHF. CDR3 bases: TGTGCCTGGAGAGGGCCAGGGGATCAGCCCCAGCATTTT. V and J are TRBV30 and TRBJ1-5, with a tentative D call TRBD1 (6 bases). Germline V gene lookup returns CDR1 GTSNPN and CDR2 SVGIG (reference sequence). The CDR3 consists of 13 residues. Trimming stripped 3 bases from V and 5 bases from J, with 11 bases between.

This clone occurred once. The chain links TRBV9 to TRBJ2-7; D gene uncertain. CDR1 is SGDLS, CDR2 YYNGEE, per germline. V lost 1 base and J 7 bases, leaving 12 bases between the germline ends. The CDR3 loop spans 13 amino acids. Here the CDR3 DNA reads TGTGCCAGCAGCGTAACTTATGACACAGAGCAGTACTTC. This gives the protein CASSVTYDTEQYF.

J is TRBJ2-7 and V is TRBV3-1 (or the pseudogene TRBV3-2), with TRBD1 as a possible D gene (5 bases). Germline V lookup: CDR1 LGHDT, CDR2 YNNKEL (reference sequence). V lost 0 bases and J lost 6, with 21 bases in between. CDR3 length: 17 amino acids. This chain's CDR3 is CASSQDYAQGRSAEQYF. In nucleotides, the CDR3 is TGTGCCAGCAGCCAAGATTACGCGCAGGGAAGGTCGGCCGAGCAGTACTTC.

The rearrangement joins TRBV23-1 to TRBJ2-7; D is perhaps TRBD2 (6 bases). TRBV23-1 is an ORF, with its function uncertain. V lost 9 bases to trimming and J lost 2 bases, with 17 bases between them. This CDR3 comprises 14 residues. CDR3 nucleotide sequence: TGCGCCAGGACGGGAGTACAGGTAACCTACGAGCAGTACTTC. Its protein product is CARTGVQVTYEQYF.

The J gene is TRBJ1-3, the V gene TRBV2; no clear D. Per germline, CDR1 SNHLY and CDR2 FYNNEI. There are 14 residues in the CDR3. The V gene lost 4 bases and the J gene lost 0 bases, with 7 bases spanning the gap. The chain's CDR3 is CASSATGSGNTIYF. The CDR3 nucleotides are TGTGCCAGCAGTGCCACGGGCTCTGGAAACACCATATATTTT.

The rearrangement links TRBV5-4 to TRBJ2-2, with TRBD2 matching 11 bases. The germline V gene has CDR1 SGHNT and CDR2 YYREEE (reference sequence). V lost 3 bases, J lost 1 base, and 8 bases stayed unmatched. The CDR3 contains 18 residues. The CDR3 here is CASSSSLLAGGNTGELFF. Written as DNA, the CDR3 is TGTGCCAGCAGCTCCAGTCTCCTAGCGGGGGGGAACACCGGGGAGCTGTTTTTT.

The chain links TRBV5-1 to TRBJ2-6, with D possibly being TRBD1 (5 bases). From germline, CDR1 is SGHRS and CDR2 YFSETQ. V shed 4 bases and J shed 0 bases, with 8 bases lying between them. CDR3 size: 15 residues. The CDR3 sequence is CASSPGISGANVLTF. CDR3 bases: TGCGCCAGCAGCCCAGGGATCTCTGGGGCCAACGTCCTGACTTTC.

The chain has TRBV7-9 and TRBJ1-1; D uncertain. Germline V gene data show CDR1 as SEHNR and CDR2 as FQNEAQ (reference sequence). CDR3 length equals 13 residues. The ends were cut back, 1 base at V and 2 bases at J, with 5 bases in the middle. Here the CDR3 DNA reads TGTGCCAGCAGCTTAGTAGTTAACACTGAAGCTTTCTTT. Amino acid sequence: CASSLVVNTEAFF.

The chain couples TRBV28 to TRBJ1-3; D possibly corresponds to TRBD1 (6 bases). Germline assignment: CDR1 MDHEN and CDR2 SYDVKM. V lost 11 bases and J lost 4, with 15 bases in between. This CDR3 region has 13 residues. The CDR3 DNA is TGTGCCGGCCTTGGGGGCAAGGGAAACACCATATATTTT. Amino acids: CAGLGGKGNTIYF.

This clone has only one observation. The chain is built from TRBV7-2 and TRBJ1-6; 9 bases agree with TRBD1. The J segment lost 8 bases and the V segment lost 4 bases, leaving 6 bases of the junction unmatched. This CDR3 spans 15 amino acids. The germline V gene encodes CDR1 SGHTA and CDR2 FQGNSA. The CDR3 protein is CASSSPDRGDSPLHF. CDR3 DNA sequence: TGTGCCAGCAGCTCCCCCGACAGGGGGGATTCACCCCTCCACTTT.

The rearrangement uses TRBV6-2 or TRBV6-3 and TRBJ1-1; TRBD1 matches at 8 bases. Trimming took 5 bases from V and 1 from J; bases not matched to a gene: 3. There are 14 residues in the CDR3. In germline, CDR1 is MNHEY, CDR2 SVGEGT. The CDR3 bases are TGTGCCAGCAGTAACGGACAGGGGAACACTGAAGCTTTCTTT. Translated, it gives CASSNGQGNTEAFF.

The chain joins TRBV6-5 to TRBJ2-7; weak D call: TRBD2 (6 bases). The germline gives CDR1 MNHEY, CDR2 SVGAGI. Trimming removed 0 bases at V and 1 base at J, with 7 bases between. The CDR3 contains 14 residues. The CDR3 reads CASSYSEGSYEQYF. CDR3 in DNA: TGTGCCAGCAGTTACTCGGAGGGGTCCTACGAGCAGTACTTC.

This chain connects TRBV15 to TRBJ2-1, with D possibly being TRBD1 (5 bases). Between the trimmed V and J ends, which lost 3 bases and 6 bases, there was a span of 21 bases. This CDR3 is built from 17 residues. The germline CDR1 and CDR2 sequences are LNHNV and YYDKDF (reference sequence). For the CDR3, the DNA is TGTGCCACCAGCAGGGCGTTTTTGGGGCGCGGTTCCAATGAGCAGTTCTTC. Translation gives CATSRAFLGRGSNEQFF.